This T cell receptor beta chain comes out of a study of blood T cell repertoires in COVID-19. V lost 0 bases and J 5 bases, leaving 11 bases between the germline ends. The CDR3 contains 14 residues. The germline V gene has CDR1 SGHRS and CDR2 YFSETQ. As originally analysed: It was from reference gene primer amplification that nucleated cell counts were estimated. Repertoires were generated with immunoSEQ multiplex PCR, while TCRdb's copy carries only in-frame clones and drops some. The V and J calls and the clone size are those of that table, but D and trimming were determined from the DNA. The sample has approximately 300,000 clones; just under 90% are singletons.

V and J are TRBV5-1 and TRBJ2-5; D may be TRBD1 (6 bases). Sequenced material: peripheral blood. The source of this sequence is a woman aged 25-40 years with COVID-19, enrolled during active disease. The CDR3 reads CASSLDRVIETQYF. DNA of the CDR3: TGCGCCAGCAGCTTGGACAGGGTTATTGAGACCCAGTACTTC.